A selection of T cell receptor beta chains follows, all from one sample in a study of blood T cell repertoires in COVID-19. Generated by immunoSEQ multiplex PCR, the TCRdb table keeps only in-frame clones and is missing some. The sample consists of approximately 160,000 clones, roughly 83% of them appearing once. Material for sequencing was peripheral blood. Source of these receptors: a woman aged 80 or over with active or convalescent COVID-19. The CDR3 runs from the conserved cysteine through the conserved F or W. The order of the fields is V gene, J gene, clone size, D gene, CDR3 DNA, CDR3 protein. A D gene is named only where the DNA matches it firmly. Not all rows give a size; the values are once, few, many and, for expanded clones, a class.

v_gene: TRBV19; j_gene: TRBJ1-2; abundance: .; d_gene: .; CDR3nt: TGTGCCAGTTTCAGGGTTGGCTACACCTTC; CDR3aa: CASFRVGYTF
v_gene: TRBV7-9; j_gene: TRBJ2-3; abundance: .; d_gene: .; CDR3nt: TGTGCCAGCAGCTTAGATCGGGGAGCAGATACGCAGTATTTT; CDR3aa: CASSLDRGADTQYF
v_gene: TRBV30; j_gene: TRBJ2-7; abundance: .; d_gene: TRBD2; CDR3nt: TGTGCTAAAAAGGTAGCGGGGGGGCACGAGCAGTACTTC; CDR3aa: CAKKVAGGHEQYF
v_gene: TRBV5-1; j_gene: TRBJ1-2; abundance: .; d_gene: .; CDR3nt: TGCGCCAGCAGCCTAGACAGGCTCGGCCTTCTATATGGCTACACCTTC; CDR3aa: CASSLDRLGLLYGYTF
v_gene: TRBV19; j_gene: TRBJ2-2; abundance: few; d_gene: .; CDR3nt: TGTGCCAGTAGTATAGCAAACAGGGACCACGGGGAGCTGTTTTTT; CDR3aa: CASSIANRDHGELFF
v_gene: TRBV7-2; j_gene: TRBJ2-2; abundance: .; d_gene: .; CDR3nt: TGTGCCAGCAGCTTAGGGACATCCACCGGGGAGCTGTTTTTT; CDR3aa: CASSLGTSTGELFF
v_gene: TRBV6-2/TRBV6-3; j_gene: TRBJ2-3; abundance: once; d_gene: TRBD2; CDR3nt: TGTGCCAGCAGTTCCGGGACTAGGGGTTCGGCAGATACGCAGTATTTT; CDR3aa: CASSSGTRGSADTQYF
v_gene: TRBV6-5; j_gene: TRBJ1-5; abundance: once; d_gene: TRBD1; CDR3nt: TGTGCCAGCAGTTGGGGACAGGGCTCGCAGCCCCAGCATTTT; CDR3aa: CASSWGQGSQPQHF
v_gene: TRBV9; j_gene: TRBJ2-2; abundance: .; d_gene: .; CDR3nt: TGTGCCAGCAGCGTGAGGGGGAGTTCGAACACCGGGGAGCTGTTTTTT; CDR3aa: CASSVRGSSNTGELFF
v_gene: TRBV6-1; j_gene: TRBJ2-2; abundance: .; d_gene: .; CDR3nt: TGTGCCAGCAGTGCAACCCCGGTCCGAAACACCGGGGAGCTGTTTTTT; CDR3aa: CASSATPVRNTGELFF
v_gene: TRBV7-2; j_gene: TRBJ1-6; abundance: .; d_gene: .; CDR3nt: TGTGCCAGCAGCTTAGACTTTTCACCCCTCCACTTT; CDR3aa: CASSLDFSPLHF
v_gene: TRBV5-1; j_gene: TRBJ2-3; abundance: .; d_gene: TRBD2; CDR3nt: TGCGCCAGCAGCGCCCGGACTAGACGCACAGATACGCAGTATTTT; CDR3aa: CASSARTRRTDTQYF
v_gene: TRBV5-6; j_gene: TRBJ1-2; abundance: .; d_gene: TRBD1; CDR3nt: TGTGCCAGCAGCTTAGGGCAGGGGGTACTTCCCCCGCCCTACACCTTC; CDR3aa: CASSLGQGVLPPPYTF
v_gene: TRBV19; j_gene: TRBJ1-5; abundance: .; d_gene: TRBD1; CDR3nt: TGTGCCAGTAGTCCGCCGGACAGGGGAAATCAGCCCCAGCATTTT; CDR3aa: CASSPPDRGNQPQHF
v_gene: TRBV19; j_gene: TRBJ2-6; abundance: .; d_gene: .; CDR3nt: TGTGCCACCAAGGACAGAAACTCTGGGGCCAACGTCCTGACTTTC; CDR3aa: CATKDRNSGANVLTF
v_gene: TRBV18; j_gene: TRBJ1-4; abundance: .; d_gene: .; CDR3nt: TGTGCCAGCTCACAAAGACCGACAGGTTTGGATGAAAAACTGTTTTTT; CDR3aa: CASSQRPTGLDEKLFF
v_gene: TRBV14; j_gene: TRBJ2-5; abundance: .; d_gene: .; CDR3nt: TGTGCCAGCAGCCAAGGCGCCGAGACCCAGTACTTC; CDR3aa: CASSQGAETQYF
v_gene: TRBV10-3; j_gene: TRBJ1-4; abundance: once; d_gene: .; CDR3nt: TGTGCCATCAGTGACGGGGTTAATGAAAAACTGTTTTTT; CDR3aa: CAISDGVNEKLFF
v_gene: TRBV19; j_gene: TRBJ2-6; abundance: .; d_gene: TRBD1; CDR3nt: TGTGCCAGTAGAAGGGGACAGGGGGTGCTCTCTGGGGCCAACGTCCTGACTTTC; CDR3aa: CASRRGQGVLSGANVLTF
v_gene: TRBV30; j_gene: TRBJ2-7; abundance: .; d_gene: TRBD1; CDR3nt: TGTGCCTGGAGTGATAACAGGGGTTCCGAGCAGTACTTC; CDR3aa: CAWSDNRGSEQYF
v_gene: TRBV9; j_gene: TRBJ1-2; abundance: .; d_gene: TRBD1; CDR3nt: TGTGCCAGCAGCCTACGTCGGGACAGTTTCTATGGCTACACCTTC; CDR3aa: CASSLRRDSFYGYTF
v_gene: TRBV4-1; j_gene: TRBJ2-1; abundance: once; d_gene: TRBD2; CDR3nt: TGCGCCAGCAGCCAAGATCGGCGGCTAGCGGGGGGGTCGGGTTGGTATGAGCAGTTCTTC; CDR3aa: CASSQDRRLAGGSGWYEQFF
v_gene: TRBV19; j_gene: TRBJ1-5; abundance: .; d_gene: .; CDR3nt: TGTGCCAGTAGTATAGCCCGGGACACTAGCAATCAGCCCCAGCATTTT; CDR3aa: CASSIARDTSNQPQHF
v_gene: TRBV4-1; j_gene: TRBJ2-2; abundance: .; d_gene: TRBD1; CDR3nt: TGCGCCAGCAGCCAAGATAAGGGACAGCCCACCGGGGAGCTGTTTTTT; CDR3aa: CASSQDKGQPTGELFF
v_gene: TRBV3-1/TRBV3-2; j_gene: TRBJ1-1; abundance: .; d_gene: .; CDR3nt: TGTGCCAGCAGCCAAGAATCCGTTACCTCGGGAGCTTTCTTT; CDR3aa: CASSQESVTSGAFF
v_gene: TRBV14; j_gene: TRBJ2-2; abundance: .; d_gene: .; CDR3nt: TGTGCCAGCAGCCAAGGTCGAGTGAGAACCGGGGAGCTGTTTTTT; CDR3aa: CASSQGRVRTGELFF
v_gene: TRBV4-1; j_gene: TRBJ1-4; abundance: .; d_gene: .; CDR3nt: TGCGCCAGCAGCCAAGAGTATCTGGGCCCTAATGAAAAACTGTTTTTT; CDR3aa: CASSQEYLGPNEKLFF
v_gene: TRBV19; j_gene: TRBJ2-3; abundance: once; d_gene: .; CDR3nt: TGTGCCAGTAGTATGTGGGGCGCAGATACGCAGTATTTT; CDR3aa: CASSMWGADTQYF
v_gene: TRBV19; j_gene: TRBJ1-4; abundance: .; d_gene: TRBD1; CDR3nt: TGTGCCAGTACCCCACCGACAGGGGAGGGGGAAAAACTGTTTTTT; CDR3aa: CASTPPTGEGEKLFF
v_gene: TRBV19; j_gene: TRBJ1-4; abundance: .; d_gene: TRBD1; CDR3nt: TGTGCCAGTAGTCCCCGGGACAGACGAAATGAAAAACTGTTTTTT; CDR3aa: CASSPRDRRNEKLFF
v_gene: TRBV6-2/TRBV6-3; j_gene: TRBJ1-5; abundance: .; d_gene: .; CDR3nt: TGTGCCAGCAGCCCTTATAGCAATCAGCCCCAGCATTTT; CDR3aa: CASSPYSNQPQHF
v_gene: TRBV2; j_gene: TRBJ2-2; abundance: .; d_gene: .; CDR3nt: TGTGCCAGCAGTGAGTCGCACTCGATGAACACCGGGGAGCTGTTTTTT; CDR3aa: CASSESHSMNTGELFF
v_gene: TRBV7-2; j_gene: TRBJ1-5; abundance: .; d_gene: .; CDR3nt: TGTGCCAGCAGCTTGAACAGGGAGTATCAGCCCCAGCATTTT; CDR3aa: CASSLNREYQPQHF
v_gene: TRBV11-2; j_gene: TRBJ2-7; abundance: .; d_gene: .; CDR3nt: TGTGCCAGCAGCTTAGGGTGGACACTCGATACCTACGAGCAGTACTTC; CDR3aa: CASSLGWTLDTYEQYF
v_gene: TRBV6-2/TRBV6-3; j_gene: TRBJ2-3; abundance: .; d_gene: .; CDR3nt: TGTGCCAGCAGTTACTCATCTCGGGACAAAGATACGCAGTATTTT; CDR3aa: CASSYSSRDKDTQYF
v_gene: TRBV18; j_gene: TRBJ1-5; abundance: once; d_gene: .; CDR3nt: TGTGCCAGCTCACCGCAGGAAACAGCTTCTCAGCCCCAGCATTTT; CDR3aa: CASSPQETASQPQHF
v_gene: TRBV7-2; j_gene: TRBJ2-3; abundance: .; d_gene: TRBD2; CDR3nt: TGTGCCAGCAGCCCCCAGACTAGCTACACAGATACGCAGTATTTT; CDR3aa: CASSPQTSYTDTQYF
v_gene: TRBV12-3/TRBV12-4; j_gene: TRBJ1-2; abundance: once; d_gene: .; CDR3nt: TGTGCCAGCAGTTTAAGAGAAGGCTACACCTTC; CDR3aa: CASSLREGYTF
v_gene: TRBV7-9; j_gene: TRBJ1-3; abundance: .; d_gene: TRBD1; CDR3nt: TGTGCCAGCACCCGGGACAGGGGAAACACCATATATTTT; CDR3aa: CASTRDRGNTIYF
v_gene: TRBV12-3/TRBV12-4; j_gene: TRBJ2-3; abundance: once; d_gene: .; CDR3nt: TGTGCCAGCAGCCCAGGGCGAAATACGCAGTATTTT; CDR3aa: CASSPGRNTQYF
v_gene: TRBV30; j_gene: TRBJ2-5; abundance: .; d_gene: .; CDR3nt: TGTGCCTGGGGTCAGGGAGGTTTTGGAGAGACCCAGTACTTC; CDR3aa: CAWGQGGFGETQYF
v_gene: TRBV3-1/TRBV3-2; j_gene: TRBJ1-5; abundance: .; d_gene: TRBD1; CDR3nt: TGTGCCAGCAGCCAAGAGACAGGGGGAGGCAATCAGCCCCAGCATTTT; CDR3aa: CASSQETGGGNQPQHF
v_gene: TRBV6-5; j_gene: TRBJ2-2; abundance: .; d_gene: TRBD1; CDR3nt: TGTGCCAGCAAAGACAGGGGGCGCAACACCGGGGAGCTGTTTTTT; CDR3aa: CASKDRGRNTGELFF
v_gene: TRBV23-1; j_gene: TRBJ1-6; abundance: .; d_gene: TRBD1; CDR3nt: TGCGCCAGCAGTCAAGAATGGGACAGGGGACGCAGGAATTCACCCCTCCACTTT; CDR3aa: CASSQEWDRGRRNSPLHF
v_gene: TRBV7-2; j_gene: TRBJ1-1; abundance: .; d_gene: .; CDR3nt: TGTGCCAGCAGCCTCAGTGGTTGGAACACTGAAGCTTTCTTT; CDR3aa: CASSLSGWNTEAFF
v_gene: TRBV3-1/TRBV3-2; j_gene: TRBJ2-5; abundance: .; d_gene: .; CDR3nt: TGTGCCAGCAGCCAAGAAGGGGTGGGGACCCAGTACTTC; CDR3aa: CASSQEGVGTQYF
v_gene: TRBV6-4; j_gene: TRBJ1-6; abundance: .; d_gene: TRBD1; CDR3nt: TGTGCCAGCAGTCAGACAGGGGTGAATTCACCCCTCCACTTT; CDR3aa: CASSQTGVNSPLHF
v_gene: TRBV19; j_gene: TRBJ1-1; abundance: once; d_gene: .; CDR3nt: TGTGCCAGTAGTGGTCGGGGGGGGACGGGCACTGAAGCTTTCTTT; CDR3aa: CASSGRGGTGTEAFF
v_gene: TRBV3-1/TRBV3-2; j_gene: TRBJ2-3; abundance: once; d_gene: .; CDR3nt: TGTGCCAGCAGGGGCAGGGCGTGGGATACGCAGTATTTT; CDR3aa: CASRGRAWDTQYF
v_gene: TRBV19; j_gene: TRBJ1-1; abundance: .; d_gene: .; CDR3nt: TGTGCCAGTATCGCGGTGTTCGGGAACACTGAAGCTTTCTTT; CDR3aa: CASIAVFGNTEAFF
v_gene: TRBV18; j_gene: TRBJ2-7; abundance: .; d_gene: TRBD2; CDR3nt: TGTGCCAGCTCACCCGCTAGCGGGGCTTTCTACGAGCAGTACTTC; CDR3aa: CASSPASGAFYEQYF
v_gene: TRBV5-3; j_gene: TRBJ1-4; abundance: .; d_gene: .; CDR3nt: TGTGCCAGAAGCTCCCGATACAGTCCTCCTAATGAAAAACTGTTTTTT; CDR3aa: CARSSRYSPPNEKLFF
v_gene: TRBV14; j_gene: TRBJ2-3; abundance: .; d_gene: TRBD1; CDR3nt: TGTGCCAGCAGCCAGTGGGACAGATATGACACAGATACGCAGTATTTT; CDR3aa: CASSQWDRYDTDTQYF
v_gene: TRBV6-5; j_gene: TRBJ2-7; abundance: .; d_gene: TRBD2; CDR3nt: TGTGCCAGCAGTTACTCAACGGGGGGGCTGTCCGAGCAGTACTTC; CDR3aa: CASSYSTGGLSEQYF
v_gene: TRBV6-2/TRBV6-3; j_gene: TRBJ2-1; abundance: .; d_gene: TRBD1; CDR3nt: TGTGCCAGCAGTTACAAGGGACAGGGGTGGAATGAGCAGTTCTTC; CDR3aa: CASSYKGQGWNEQFF
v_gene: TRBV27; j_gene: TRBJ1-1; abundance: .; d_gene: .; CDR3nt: TGTGCCAGCAGTCCCCGACAGAACACTGAAGCTTTCTTT; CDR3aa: CASSPRQNTEAFF
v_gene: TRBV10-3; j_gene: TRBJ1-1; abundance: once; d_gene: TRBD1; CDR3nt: TGTGCCATCAGTTTGACAGGGATGAACACTGAAGCTTTCTTT; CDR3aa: CAISLTGMNTEAFF
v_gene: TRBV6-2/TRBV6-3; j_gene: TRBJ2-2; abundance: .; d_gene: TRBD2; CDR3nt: TGTGCCAGCAGCCGGACTAGCGGGGGGGCGAACACCGGGGAGCTGTTTTTT; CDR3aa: CASSRTSGGANTGELFF